This T cell receptor beta chain was profiled in a study of T cells in Graves' hyperthyroidism and ophthalmopathy. This clonotype was counted only a few times. Authors of the study amplified TCR beta CDR3 regions from RNA transcripts. TCR CDR3 regions were first amplified by RT-PCR with HTBI primers. TCRdb recomputed calls from the multiplex PCR reads with MiXCR, one row per CDR3 protein. The sample holds a few hundred thousand distinct CDR3 sequences; about a sixth are singletons and the top ten take roughly 3%. Germline-derived CDR1 and CDR2 are SGHRS and YFSETQ. This CDR3 is 15 amino acids long. The J segment lost 7 bases and the V segment lost 2 bases, leaving 4 bases of the junction unmatched.

Material for sequencing was blood. The clonotype comes from a woman aged 40-49 years with Graves' ophthalmopathy. The rearrangement links TRBV5-1 to TRBJ2-7; the match to TRBD2 covers 15 bases. The CDR3 DNA sequence: TGCGCCAGCAGCTTTGGACTAGCGGGAGGGCAAGAGCAGTACTTC. This gives the protein CASSFGLAGGQEQYF.